This T cell receptor beta chain was recovered during a study of T cell responses to AZD1222 COVID-19 vaccine. This table comes from immunoSEQ multiplex PCR, and its TCRdb copy is limited to in-frame clones, with some not included. The data show roughly 120,000 clones, about 92% seen once. The CDR3 runs to 14 residues. V was clipped by 5 bases and J by 3 bases, with 14 bases between them. Germline lookup yields CDR1 SGHTA and CDR2 FQGNSA. The chain joins TRBV7-2 to TRBJ2-7, with D tentatively TRBD1 (6 bases). This receptor was taken from an adult in good health. Material: peripheral blood, obtained on day 0 of AZD1222 vaccination. Written as DNA, the CDR3 is TGTGCCAGCAGCGCTGGGACACTGAACTACGAGCAGTACTTC. It codes for CASSAGTLNYEQYF.